This T cell receptor (beta chain) comes out of a study of cytomegalovirus exposure and HLA in healthy donors. PCR involved 60 Vbeta and 13 Jbeta primers. Sequencing used immunoSEQ multiplex PCR; TCRdb keeps in-frame clones, though not all of them. This sample has about 130,000 clones; 79% occur once, and the top ten carry about 2%. Study-level results: From TCR beta sequences, most subjects' HLA-A and HLA-B alleles were reportedly predicted accurately. According to an earlier analysis, most TCR beta V segments yielded productive rearrangements about 87% or about 30% of the time.

About this clone: Its antigen is not identified.

Sequenced sample: PBMCs. The sequence derives from a young man in good health and CMV-seronegative.

CDR3 bases: TGTGCCAGCTCACCACCGCTCAGACAGGGCGGCTACACCTTC. Its translation is CASSPPLRQGGYTF. The chain uses TRBV18 and TRBJ1-2; 7 bases map to TRBD1. Germline CDR1 reads KGHSH; CDR2 reads LQKENI. J was trimmed by 8 bases and V by 0 bases; bases with no gene match: 6. The CDR3 consists of 14 residues.